This passage covers 7 T cell receptor beta chains from one sample sequenced in a study of T cell repertoires in cytomegalovirus infection (dated by TCRdb to the late 2010s). The reads were generated on an Illumina HiSeq 1500. TCRdb reanalyzed the raw reads on its own, using fastp at Q25 for trimming and MiXCR for clone calling, and kept in-frame beta chains. When rows share a CDR3 protein, they turn into one entry using the most common DNA and genes. Recorded for this sample are about 830,000 distinct CDR3 sequences; over 25% of them occurred a single time. Around 11% of the sample comes from the top ten. What this sample's treatment or condition label stands for: in vitro stimulation with specific CMV peptide epitopes to enrich CMV-specific T cells. These receptors lack a known antigen. The material sequenced was cultured CD8+ T cells from PBMCs, taken from culture after CMV antigen stimulation. These receptors all stem from a human donor in good health (CMV status not recorded). Some clones in this sample may be carry-over from other donors' samples.

The rearrangement joins TRBV25-1 to TRBJ1-2; no firm D call. The germline gives CDR1 MGHDK, CDR2 SYGVNS. V dropped 10 bases and J dropped 4 bases, with 13 bases sitting between them. The CDR3 is 12 residues long. The CDR3 here is CATLTVGYGYTF. DNA for the CDR3: TGTGCCACCCTTACTGTGGGCTATGGCTACACCTTC.

The V gene is TRBV12-3 or TRBV12-4, the J gene TRBJ2-4, with 10 positions matching TRBD1. The length of the CDR3 is 14 residues. With 6 bases clipped from V and 7 bases from J, the junction kept 6 bases outside the gene matches. The CDR3 reads CASRIGTGVNIQYF. In DNA form, the CDR3 reads TGTGCCAGCAGAATAGGGACAGGGGTCAACATTCAGTACTTC.

The chain couples TRBV6-2 or TRBV6-3 to TRBJ2-7, with D tentatively TRBD1 (6 bases). The CDR3 spans 14 residues. Germline-derived CDR1 and CDR2 are MNHEY and SVGEGT. Trimming left V 0 bases short and J 5 bases short, with 11 bases between. The CDR3 nucleotides are TGTGCCAGCAGTTACTCCGGGACATCGAACGAGCAGTACGTC. Residues: CASSYSGTSNEQYV.

This clonotype was recorded a few times. The gene calls are TRBV20-1 and TRBJ2-7; perhaps TRBD2 as D (5 bases). CDR3 length: 13 amino acids. V was shortened by 3 bases and J by 4 bases, with 13 bases between the two germline ends. The V gene's germline CDR1 is DFQATT and CDR2 SNEGSKA (reference sequence). The chain's CDR3 is CSARPRGSYEQYV. CDR3 DNA: TGCAGTGCTAGGCCCCGGGGAAGTTACGAGCAGTACGTC.

The CDR3 loop reads CAWPGTGTTNEKLFF. The CDR3 coding sequence is TGTGCCTGGCCCGGGACAGGAACAACTAATGAAAAACTGTTTTTT. V usage is TRBV30 and J usage is TRBJ1-4, with 8 bases that match TRBD1. Trimming at V came to 5 bases and at J to 0 bases, leaving 5 bases not matched to a gene. CDR3 length: 15 amino acids. The germline V gene encodes CDR1 GTSNPN and CDR2 SVGIG (reference sequence).

This clonotype was counted only a few times. The chain carries TRBV11-1 and TRBJ2-5; TRBD1 might be the D (6 bases). This CDR3 is built from 15 residues. Germline V gives CDR1 SGHAT, CDR2 FQDESV (reference sequence). Trimming shortened V by 5 bases and J by 2 bases, and 15 bases separated the two germline ends. The CDR3 here is CASSPTGLGQETQYF. In nucleotides, the CDR3 is TGTGCCAGCAGCCCAACAGGGTTGGGTCAAGAGACCCAGTACTTC.

The chain joins TRBV29-1 to TRBJ2-1, with 9 bases identical to TRBD2. The V gene end was trimmed by 3 bases and the J gene end by 5 bases; junction bases not matched to a gene: 5. The CDR3 is made up of 14 amino acids. CDR1 and CDR2 (germline): SQVTM, ANQGSEA. CDR3 residues: CSVEGLASDNEQFF. Here the CDR3 DNA reads TGCAGCGTTGAGGGACTAGCAAGTGACAATGAGCAGTTCTTC.